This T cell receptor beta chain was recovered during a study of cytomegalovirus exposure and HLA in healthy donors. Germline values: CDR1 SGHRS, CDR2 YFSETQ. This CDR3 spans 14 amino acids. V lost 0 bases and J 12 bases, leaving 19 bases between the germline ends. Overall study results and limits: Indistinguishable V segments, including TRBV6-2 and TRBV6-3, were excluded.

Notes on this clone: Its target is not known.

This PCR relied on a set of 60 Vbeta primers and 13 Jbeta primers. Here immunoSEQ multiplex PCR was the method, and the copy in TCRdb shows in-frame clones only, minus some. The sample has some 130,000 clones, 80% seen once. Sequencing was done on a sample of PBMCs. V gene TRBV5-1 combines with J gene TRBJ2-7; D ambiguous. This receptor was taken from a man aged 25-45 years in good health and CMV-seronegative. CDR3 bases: TGCGCCAGCAGCTTGGGGTCGAGCAACTATATTATGTACTTC. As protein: CASSLGSSNYIMYF.